A selection of T cell receptor beta chains follows, all from one sample in a study of blood T cells in healthy people across ages. From the 5' RACE reads, TCRdb called clonotypes with MiXCR, one entry per CDR3 protein. The sample shows 850,000 to 1,000,000 distinct CDR3 sequences, approximately 50% of them seen only once. The sample consisted of blood. Receptors originate from a woman in her sixties or seventies in good health. Both conserved end residues are part of each CDR3. The order of the fields is clone size, D gene, V gene, J gene, CDR3 DNA, CDR3 protein. The D gene is left open where the match is weak. A clone size is listed for some rows: how often the clone was seen (once, few, many), or a class if it is expanded.

size: .
D: .
V: TRBV20-1
J: TRBJ2-6
DNA: TGCAGTGCTCAAGGGGGGGGAAACTCTGGGGCCAACGTCCTGACTTTC
CDR3: CSAQGGGNSGANVLTF

size: few
D: TRBD2
V: TRBV7-6
J: TRBJ2-7
DNA: TGTGCCAGCAGCTTCGGCGCGGGAGAATACGAGCAGTACTTC
CDR3: CASSFGAGEYEQYF

size: .
D: TRBD2
V: TRBV7-2
J: TRBJ2-7
DNA: TGTGCCAGCAGCTCGGGACTAGCGGCCTCTTTGGAGCAGTACTTC
CDR3: CASSSGLAASLEQYF

size: .
D: .
V: TRBV15
J: TRBJ2-7
DNA: TGTGCCACCAGCAGAGGGTCCACTTCTTACGAGCAGTACTTC
CDR3: CATSRGSTSYEQYF

size: .
D: .
V: TRBV7-3
J: TRBJ2-5
DNA: TGTGCCAGCAGCTTAATGAGGGGAGAGACCCAGTACTTC
CDR3: CASSLMRGETQYF

size: .
D: .
V: TRBV7-2
J: TRBJ2-3
DNA: TGTGCCAGCAGCTGGACTGGAAGCACAGATACGCAGTATTTT
CDR3: CASSWTGSTDTQYF

size: .
D: .
V: TRBV6-5
J: TRBJ2-3
DNA: TGTGCCAGCACCTACGCCTTTGGTACAGATACGCAGTATTTT
CDR3: CASTYAFGTDTQYF

size: .
D: .
V: TRBV7-2
J: TRBJ1-4
DNA: TGTGCCAGCAGCCACCGGGGCGGTAGGGAAAAACTGTTTTTT
CDR3: CASSHRGGREKLFF

size: few
D: .
V: TRBV25-1
J: TRBJ1-2
DNA: TGTGCCAGCAGCGGCACGGGGCCCCACTATGGCTACACCTTC
CDR3: CASSGTGPHYGYTF

size: once
D: .
V: TRBV7-6
J: TRBJ2-5
DNA: TGTGCCAGCAGCCCGGTTAGGGCGGCCCAGTACTTC
CDR3: CASSPVRAAQYF

size: few
D: TRBD2
V: TRBV20-1
J: TRBJ2-5
DNA: TGCAGTGCTAAACCGTTTCATGCGGGGGACCAAGAGACCCAGTACTTC
CDR3: CSAKPFHAGDQETQYF

size: few
D: .
V: TRBV5-1
J: TRBJ2-3
DNA: TGCGCCAGCAGGTCCGAGAGGAGTACGCAGTATTTT
CDR3: CASRSERSTQYF

size: many
D: .
V: TRBV12-3/TRBV12-4
J: TRBJ2-5
DNA: TGTGCCAGCAGCTTTGGGCAAGAGACCCAGTACTTC
CDR3: CASSFGQETQYF

size: .
D: .
V: TRBV20-1
J: TRBJ1-4
DNA: TGCAGTGCTAGGGGGGGCCCTGAAAAACTGTTTTTT
CDR3: CSARGGPEKLFF

size: .
D: TRBD2
V: TRBV7-9
J: TRBJ2-7
DNA: TGTGCCAGCAGCATATACAGGACTAGCAGGAATCACAACCCTTCCTACGAGCAGTACTTC
CDR3: CASSIYRTSRNHNPSYEQYF

size: .
D: .
V: TRBV28
J: TRBJ2-7
DNA: TGTGCCAGCGGGACTCCTGGGACGGCCCGCTACGAGCAGTACTTC
CDR3: CASGTPGTARYEQYF

size: .
D: .
V: TRBV11-2
J: TRBJ2-1
DNA: TGTGCCAGCTCTGCCCCCGCCCGGGGAAACAATGAGCAGTTCTTC
CDR3: CASSAPARGNNEQFF

size: .
D: .
V: TRBV27
J: TRBJ1-2
DNA: TGTGCCAGCAGTTTCGGGGGAGGCATTCTCTTTAGCTACACCTTC
CDR3: CASSFGGGILFSYTF